This T cell receptor beta chain was observed in a study of shared clonotypes between healthy human individuals. Clones were sequenced by immunoSEQ multiplex PCR, and TCRdb holds only the in-frame ones, with some missing. The repertoire holds 2 million to 2.5 million clones, with about 90% as singletons. As to this clone: This CDR3 is also generated by other DNA sequences in the sample.

Sequencing was performed on naive CD4+ T cells from PBMCs. Subset specified: CD45RA+ positively selected. This sequence originates from a man between 18 and 29 years old in good health. Some clones in this sample may be carry-over from other donors' samples.

In nucleotides, the CDR3 is TGCAGCGTTGGGCGGCTGAACACTGAAGCTTTCTTT. This gives the protein CSVGRLNTEAFF. V usage is TRBV29-1 and J usage is TRBJ1-1; D is ambiguous. This CDR3 comprises 12 residues. Trimming stripped 4 bases from V and 0 bases from J, with 6 bases between. The germline V gene has CDR1 SQVTM and CDR2 ANQGSEA.